The source of this T cell receptor beta chain is a study of control samples from healthy donors and cancer patients. TCRdb's table, derived via immunoSEQ multiplex PCR, lists solely in-frame clones and lacks some. The sample lists 130,000 to 150,000 clones, around 94% seen once, with more than 13% in the top ten. Losses at the gene ends were 6 bases for V and 3 bases for J; bases not matched to a gene: 2. Germline V CDR1 and CDR2: ENHRY, SYGVKD. The length of the CDR3 is 13 residues. This TCR came from a man in his sixties with colorectal cancer. The specimen was PBMCs. The chain recombines TRBV10-3 with TRBJ2-1; 7 nucleotides match TRBD2. DNA of the CDR3: TGTGCCATCAGGCGGGGGAGCTACAATGAGCAGTTCTTC. This encodes CAIRRGSYNEQFF.